A single sample is the source of the 7 T cell receptor beta chains below, sequenced in a study of cytomegalovirus exposure and HLA in healthy donors. This PCR relied on a set of 60 Vbeta primers and 13 Jbeta primers. Using immunoSEQ multiplex PCR, the repertoire was profiled, and TCRdb retains in-frame clones only, with some absent. The table lists about 150,000 clones, 80% of them singletons, with about 13% in the top ten. Sequenced input: PBMCs. These receptors all come from a man under 40 in good health and CMV-seropositive.

The gene calls are TRBV7-9 and TRBJ2-1; 10 bases align to TRBD1. CDR1 is SEHNR and CDR2 is FQNEAQ in the germline V gene (reference sequence). The CDR3 is 14 amino acids. Trimming removed 5 bases from V and 6 bases from J; junction bases left unmatched: 4. Here the CDR3 DNA reads TGTGCCAGCAGCCCCAGGGACAGGGGCAATGAGCAGTTCTTC. The encoded protein is CASSPRDRGNEQFF.

Notes on this clone: This sample also contains other DNA sequences that code for the same CDR3. The V call is TRBV5-4, the J call TRBJ1-1, with a possible D match to TRBD1 (5 bases). The CDR3 is made up of 13 amino acids. The V end was cut by 4 bases, the J end by 2 bases, with 9 bases between. CDR1 is SGHNT, CDR2 YYREEE, per germline (reference sequence). For the CDR3, the DNA is TGTGCCAGCAGCCTTCAGGGAAACACTGAAGCTTTCTTT. This translates into CASSLQGNTEAFF.

This clone has only a few counts. The chain joins TRBV19 to TRBJ1-1; tentatively, D is TRBD1 (5 bases). The CDR3 has 15 residues. CDR1 and CDR2 (germline): LNHDA, SQIVND (reference sequence). The ends were cut back, 6 bases at V and 3 bases at J, with 17 bases in the middle. CDR3 loop: CASSRGDLWDTEAFF. CDR3 DNA sequence: TGTGCCAGTAGCCGCGGGGACCTTTGGGACACTGAAGCTTTCTTT.

The chain joins TRBV7-2 to TRBJ2-3; 8 bases match TRBD1. V lost 2 bases, J lost 0 bases, and 4 bases stayed unmatched. CDR1 and CDR2 from the germline V gene are SGHTA and FQGNSA. The CDR3 is 16 amino acids. The CDR3 nucleotides are TGTGCCAGCAGCTTACAGGGGGCTCCTAGCACAGATACGCAGTATTTT. It specifies CASSLQGAPSTDTQYF.

The V and J genes are TRBV2 and TRBJ2-3, with TRBD2 as a possible D gene (6 bases). The ends were cut back, 1 base at V and 5 bases at J, with 16 bases in the middle. The CDR3 is made up of 16 amino acids. From germline, CDR1 is SNHLY and CDR2 FYNNEI. CDR3 in DNA: TGTGCCAGCAGTGAAGGAGTGGGAGGTACTTTAGATACGCAGTATTTT. This gives the protein CASSEGVGGTLDTQYF.

The chain recombines TRBV7-9 with TRBJ2-7; 10 nucleotides align to TRBD1. The CDR3 loop spans 15 amino acids. CDR1 is SEHNR and CDR2 is FQNEAQ in the germline V gene (reference sequence). Losses at the gene ends were 4 bases for V and 2 bases for J; bases not matched to a gene: 5. Here the CDR3 reads CASSYRTGGTYEQYF. CDR3 nucleotides: TGTGCCAGCAGCTATCGGACAGGGGGGACCTACGAGCAGTACTTC.

The V and J genes are TRBV21-1 and TRBJ2-7; TRBD1, as called in the table, went unchecked against the DNA. TRBV21-1 is a pseudogene. The CDR3 extends over 14 amino acids. CDR3 region: CASSTPGQIYEQYF. The CDR3 DNA sequence: TGTGCCAGCAGCACTCCGGGACAGATCTACGAGCAGTACTTC.